The 7 T cell receptor beta chains given below trace back to one sample, sequenced in a study of blood T cell repertoires in COVID-19. Measured with immunoSEQ multiplex PCR; TCRdb has only the in-frame clones, and not every one. Of more than 300,000 clones in the sample, about 87% were seen once. Sequenced sample: peripheral blood. The receptor source for this set is a woman aged 30 to 39 with COVID-19, enrolled during active disease.

The CDR3 nucleotides read TGCGCCAGCAGCCCCACGGGGGGGAAGCAGTTCTTC. It encodes CASSPTGGKQFF. V is TRBV10-1 and J is TRBJ2-1; 8 bases match TRBD2. Unmatched junction bases numbered 6, after V lost 6 bases and J lost 11 bases. The CDR3 runs 12 residues. CDR1 and CDR2 (germline): WNHNN, SYGVQD (reference sequence).

This clone was seen just once. The V call is TRBV7-9, the J call TRBJ2-2, with D maybe TRBD1 (6 bases). The CDR3 contains 13 residues. The germline CDR1 and CDR2 sequences are SEHNR and FQNEAQ (reference sequence). V was shortened by 5 bases and J by 5 bases, with 9 bases between the two germline ends. CDR3 protein: CASSAQGTGELFF. CDR3 DNA: TGTGCCAGCAGCGCTCAGGGGACCGGGGAGCTGTTTTTT.

The chain combines TRBV25-1 with TRBJ2-7; 7 nucleotides agree with TRBD1. This CDR3 spans 11 amino acids. Looked up from germline, CDR1 is MGHDK and CDR2 is SYGVNS. V dropped 8 bases and J dropped 2; count of bases not matched to a gene: 0. CDR3 protein: CASGTAYEQYF. In DNA form, the CDR3 reads TGTGCCAGCGGGACAGCCTACGAGCAGTACTTC.

This chain connects TRBV4-1 to TRBJ1-6, with D possibly TRBD1 on 6 matching bases. Germline V gene data show CDR1 as MGHRA and CDR2 as YSYEKL. The CDR3 spans 14 residues. The V and J ends lost 5 bases and 9 bases respectively, with 14 bases between them. The CDR3 loop is CASSYTGYGSPLHF. DNA of the CDR3: TGCGCCAGCAGCTACACAGGGTACGGTTCACCCCTCCACTTT.

The chain uses TRBV20-1 and TRBJ1-3; D is ambiguous. V gave up 8 bases and J gave up 4 bases, with 9 bases separating them. Germline V lookup: CDR1 DFQATT, CDR2 SNEGSKA (reference sequence). The length of the CDR3 is 11 residues. Here the CDR3 DNA reads TGCAGTCCCCAGTCGGGAAACACCATATATTTT. Amino acid sequence: CSPQSGNTIYF.

The CDR3 DNA follows: TGTGCCAGCAGCCAAGATCGGCTAGCAAGAAGAGGAGAGACCCAGTACTTC. Translating it yields CASSQDRLARRGETQYF. The rearrangement links TRBV14 to TRBJ2-5; tentative D call: TRBD2 (5 bases). The CDR3 extends over 17 amino acids. The V end lost 0 bases, the J end lost 4 bases, and 18 bases lay between the germline ends. Germline V CDR1 and CDR2: SGHDN, FVKESK.

The rearrangement links TRBV5-4 to TRBJ2-7, with a possible D match to TRBD2 (6 bases). The germline V and J ends were trimmed by 1 base and 7 bases, with 15 bases remaining between them. Germline assignment: CDR1 SGHNT and CDR2 YYREEE (reference sequence). This CDR3 spans 14 amino acids. The CDR3 spells CASSLFGLGGEQYF. DNA for the CDR3: TGTGCCAGCAGCTTGTTTGGGTTGGGGGGTGAGCAGTACTTC.